The rows below give T cell receptor beta chains drawn from one sample of a study of CD8 T cells in Susac syndrome. TCRdb recomputed calls from the immunoSEQ multiplex PCR reads with MiXCR, one row per CDR3 protein. The sample lists 150,000 to 200,000 distinct CDR3 sequences; roughly 94% were seen once. The sequencing sample was made of CD4+ T cells from PBMCs. These receptors all stem from a human donor with Susac syndrome. Both conserved end residues are part of each CDR3. A D gene is named only where the DNA matches it firmly. Rows may omit the clone size; those that give it use once, few, many or a size class.

size	V	D	J	length	CDR3	DNA
NA	TRBV12-3/TRBV12-4	NA	TRBJ2-1	15	CASSPGTRLTNEQFF	TGTGCCAGCAGCCCGGGGACGAGGCTTACCAATGAGCAGTTCTTC
NA	TRBV6-5	NA	TRBJ1-2	11	CASSGRGGYTF	TGTGCCAGCAGCGGACGGGGGGGCTACACCTTC
NA	TRBV7-2	NA	TRBJ2-7	13	CASSPAVSYEQYF	TGTGCCAGCAGCCCCGCAGTCTCCTACGAGCAGTACTTC
NA	TRBV2	NA	TRBJ1-2	12	CASRSSNYGYTF	TGTGCCAGCAGATCCTCTAACTATGGCTACACCTTC
NA	TRBV19	TRBD1	TRBJ1-5	16	CASSIRTGDSNQPQHF	TGTGCCAGTAGTATCAGGACAGGGGATAGCAATCAGCCCCAGCATTTT
NA	TRBV15	TRBD1	TRBJ1-5	16	CATSRPGQGPWQPQHF	TGTGCCACCAGCAGACCAGGACAGGGGCCGTGGCAGCCCCAGCATTTT
once	TRBV12-3/TRBV12-4	NA	TRBJ2-7	14	CASSYYYSRYEQYF	TGTGCCAGCAGTTACTATTACTCGCGCTACGAGCAGTACTTC
NA	TRBV5-1	NA	TRBJ1-5	14	CASSLGIQPQPQHF	TGCGCCAGCAGCTTGGGGATCCAACCTCAGCCCCAGCATTTT
NA	TRBV20-1	NA	TRBJ2-7	14	CSARVNPVRNEQYF	TGCAGTGCTAGAGTCAATCCGGTAAGAAACGAGCAGTACTTC
few	TRBV6-5	TRBD1	TRBJ1-1	13	CASSTDRDTEAFF	TGTGCCAGCAGTACGGACAGGGACACTGAAGCTTTCTTT
NA	TRBV12-3/TRBV12-4	NA	TRBJ1-2	13	CASRSTRVWGYTF	TGTGCCAGCAGATCTACAAGAGTATGGGGGTACACCTTC
NA	TRBV29-1	NA	TRBJ2-3	14	CSVLDRRNPDTQYF	TGCAGCGTTTTAGACAGGCGGAACCCAGATACGCAGTATTTT
NA	TRBV9	NA	TRBJ2-2	16	CASSVTSFKNTGELFF	TGTGCCAGCAGCGTGACTAGTTTTAAGAACACCGGGGAGCTGTTTTTT
NA	TRBV20-1	NA	TRBJ1-2	12	CSATYQGYGYTF	TGCAGTGCTACTTATCAGGGCTATGGCTACACCTTC
NA	TRBV4-2	NA	TRBJ1-2	16	CASSQEGEGIRYGYTF	TGTGCCAGCAGCCAAGAAGGAGAAGGGATCCGCTATGGCTACACCTTC
NA	TRBV28	NA	TRBJ2-1	12	CASSLRQPRRFF	TGTGCCAGCAGTTTAAGACAGCCAAGACGGTTCTTC
NA	TRBV5-1	NA	TRBJ1-2	15	CASSLTVGSNYGYTF	TGCGCCAGCAGCTTGACCGTAGGGAGTAACTATGGCTACACCTTC
NA	TRBV20-1	TRBD2	TRBJ2-5	13	CSARGTNMGTQYF	TGCAGTGCGCGCGGGACTAACATGGGGACCCAGTACTTC
NA	TRBV5-1	TRBD1	TRBJ1-1	14	CASSLDREDTEAFF	TGCGCCAGCAGCTTAGACAGGGAGGACACTGAAGCTTTCTTT
NA	TRBV2	TRBD2	TRBJ2-3	13	CASSASGKVTQYF	TGTGCCAGCAGTGCAAGCGGGAAGGTTACGCAGTATTTT
NA	TRBV12-3/TRBV12-4	NA	TRBJ1-5	15	CASSTQGGSNQPQHF	TGTGCCAGCAGCACACAGGGTGGTAGCAATCAGCCCCAGCATTTT
NA	TRBV9	TRBD2	TRBJ2-3	17	CASSAIRTSGGTDTQYF	TGTGCCAGCAGCGCTATCCGGACTAGCGGGGGCACAGATACGCAGTATTTT